The 23 T cell receptor beta chains in this list originate from one sample, sequenced in a study of shared clonotypes between healthy human individuals. Repertoires were generated with immunoSEQ multiplex PCR, while TCRdb's copy carries only in-frame clones and drops some. The sample contains 400,000 to 500,000 clones, 79% of which appear only once. The source material was PBMCs. The source of these receptors is a woman aged 40 to 50 in good health. Some clones in this sample may be carry-over from other donors' samples.

Concerning this clone: Just one base apart from a much larger clone, this may be a read error. The same CDR3 can be traced to other DNA sequences in this sample. V usage is TRBV10-3 and J usage is TRBJ2-4; 10 bases match TRBD1. V shed 3 bases, J shed 13 bases, and the junction held 9 bases outside the gene matches. The germline V gene encodes CDR1 ENHRY and CDR2 SYGVKD. The CDR3 extends over 14 amino acids. CDR3 nucleotide sequence: TGTGCCATCAGTGATTTACCGGGACAGGGGTTGCAGTACTTC. This encodes CAISDLPGQGLQYF.

The CDR3 DNA reads TGTGCCAGCAGCAGGACTAGCGGGCACAATGAGCAGTTCTTC. Translation: CASSRTSGHNEQFF. This chain joins TRBV7-2 and TRBJ2-1, with 11 bases matching TRBD2. V trimming: 5 bases; J trimming: 5 bases; junction bases outside the gene matches: 2. CDR1 SGHTA and CDR2 FQGNSA come from the germline V gene. This CDR3 has 14 residues.

This clone appeared once. J is TRBJ2-5 and V is TRBV5-5, with D perhaps TRBD2 (6 bases). Looked up from germline, CDR1 is SGHKS and CDR2 is YYEKEE (reference sequence). The CDR3 has 16 residues. V was shortened by 3 bases and J by 5 bases, with 20 bases between the two germline ends. The CDR3 protein is CASSSDRGWAGETQYF. The CDR3 coding sequence is TGTGCCAGCAGCTCCGACCGGGGGTGGGCCGGGGAGACCCAGTACTTC. Based on the CDR3 plus reference TRBV5-5 and TRBJ2-5, the full variable domain is DAGVTQSPTHLIKTRGQQVTLRCSPISGHKSVSWYQQVLGQGPQFIFQYYEKEERGRGNFPDRFSARQFPNYSSELNVNALLLGDSALYLCASSSDRGWAGETQYFGPGTRLLVL.

The CDR3 DNA is TGTGCCACCCGTTCTCAGCGGGTTTCGGGCTACGAGCAGTACTTC. It encodes CATRSQRVSGYEQYF. The chain recombines TRBV10-3 with TRBJ2-7; tentative D call: TRBD2 (6 bases). This CDR3 comprises 15 residues. From germline, CDR1 is ENHRY and CDR2 SYGVKD. V lost 10 bases and J lost 3, with 22 bases in between.

The chain uses TRBV2 and TRBJ1-4; unclear D gene. Trimming took off 3 bases at V and 10 bases at J, with 15 bases between the two ends. Germline V gene sequence: CDR1 SNHLY, CDR2 FYNNEI. This CDR3 has 14 amino acids. As DNA, the CDR3 is TGTGCCAGCAGTGAGACGGGAACGAAAGGAAAACTGTTTTTT. Protein product: CASSETGTKGKLFF.

This chain connects TRBV9 to TRBJ2-3; D unclear. The CDR3 loop spans 16 amino acids. The V end lost 3 bases, the J end lost 2 bases, and 16 bases lay between the germline ends. Per germline, CDR1 SGDLS and CDR2 YYNGEE. CDR3 region: CASSASILGYTDTQYF. The CDR3 region has the DNA TGTGCCAGCAGCGCCTCGATCTTGGGATACACAGATACGCAGTATTTT.

A few counts support this clone. The rearrangement joins TRBV28 to TRBJ2-6; D is perhaps TRBD1 (6 bases). There are 15 residues in the CDR3. The V gene's germline CDR1 is MDHEN and CDR2 SYDVKM. V lost 5 bases to trimming and J lost 0 bases, with 8 bases between them. The CDR3 nucleotides read TGTGCCAGCAGTGGGGGCCGCTCTGGGGCCAACGTCCTGACTTTC. This sequence encodes CASSGGRSGANVLTF.

CDR3 coding DNA: TGTGCCAGCAGCTTAACAGCAGATACGCAGTATTTT. Translated: CASSLTADTQYF. This chain links TRBV7-2 with TRBJ2-3; D unclear. CDR1 and CDR2 (germline): SGHTA, FQGNSA. V lost 2 bases, J lost 4 bases, and 4 bases lay in between. The CDR3 consists of 12 residues.

This sequence joins TRBV11-2 and TRBJ2-4; D unclear. Trimming removed 1 base from V and 5 bases from J, with 6 bases in between. Germline V gives CDR1 SGHAT, CDR2 FQNNGV. CDR3 length: 13 amino acids. CDR3 in amino acids: CASSLGRQNIQYF. As DNA, the CDR3 is TGTGCCAGCAGCTTAGGCCGGCAAAACATTCAGTACTTC.

The chain uses TRBV11-2 and TRBJ1-1; D gene uncertain. The CDR3 runs to 13 residues. V was shortened by 3 bases and J by 3 bases, with 8 bases between the two germline ends. Germline V lookup: CDR1 SGHAT, CDR2 FQNNGV. As DNA, the CDR3 is TGTGCCAGCAGCTTCTCTCAGGACACTGAAGCTTTCTTT. Its protein product is CASSFSQDTEAFF.

The rearrangement uses TRBV19 and TRBJ1-5; 8 nucleotides line up with TRBD1. Germline lookup yields CDR1 LNHDA and CDR2 SQIVND (reference sequence). CDR3 length: 14 residues. The trim removed 1 base at V and 8 bases at J, leaving 4 bases unmatched. The CDR3 protein is CASSIGQGAEPQHF. The CDR3 DNA is TGTGCCAGTAGTATAGGGCAGGGGGCCGAGCCCCAGCATTTT.

The V and J genes are TRBV30 and TRBJ2-7, with D perhaps assigned TRBD1 or TRBD2 (6 bases each). This CDR3 has 13 residues. V lost 5 bases and J 3 bases, leaving 14 bases between the germline ends. CDR1 is GTSNPN, CDR2 SVGIG, per germline (reference sequence). The CDR3 DNA is TGTGCCTGGTCTCAGGGGAGGTTCTACGAGCAGTACTTC. Translation gives CAWSQGRFYEQYF.

The chain uses TRBV28 and TRBJ1-1; D possibly corresponds to TRBD1 (6 bases). CDR1 and CDR2 from the germline V gene are MDHEN and SYDVKM. V dropped 5 bases and J dropped 1 base, with 11 bases sitting between them. This CDR3 has 14 amino acids. The CDR3 sequence is CASSGGTPNTEAFF. CDR3 coding DNA: TGTGCCAGCAGTGGAGGGACACCGAACACTGAAGCTTTCTTT.

Points on this clone: Other DNA sequences within the sample encode an identical CDR3. The rearrangement uses TRBV28 and TRBJ2-1; TRBD1 matches at 9 bases. The CDR3 has 14 residues. V shed 6 bases and J 0 bases; nucleotides not matched to a gene: 0. The germline V gene encodes CDR1 MDHEN and CDR2 SYDVKM. CDR3 protein: CASRTGGSYNEQFF. The CDR3 region has the DNA TGTGCCAGCAGGACAGGGGGCTCCTACAATGAGCAGTTCTTC. The full variable domain, in which reference TRBV28 and TRBJ2-1 provide the parts outside the CDR3, is DVKVTQSSRYLVKRTGEKVFLECVQDMDHENMFWYRQDPGLGLRLIYFSYDVKMKEKGDIPEGYSVSREKKERFSLILESASTNQTSMYLCASRTGGSYNEQFFGPGTRLTVL.

The chain carries TRBV6-6 and TRBJ2-2; D might be TRBD2 (5 bases). The V end was cut by 9 bases, the J end by 1 base, with 12 bases between. CDR1 and CDR2 (germline): MNHNY, SVGAGI (reference sequence). This CDR3 has 14 residues. Written as DNA, the CDR3 is TGTGCCAGTTTTTATAGCGTGAACACCGGGGAGCTGTTTTTT. Its translation is CASFYSVNTGELFF.

The chain combines TRBV5-5 with TRBJ2-5, with 9 bases that match TRBD1. This CDR3 is built from 14 residues. The junction had 6 bases not matched to a gene; V was cut back by 4 bases and J by 5 bases. Germline V gene data show CDR1 as SGHKS and CDR2 as YYEKEE (reference sequence). The DNA of the CDR3 is TGTGCCAGCAGCGCCACAGGGGGCCGGGAGACCCAGTACTTC. Its protein product is CASSATGGRETQYF.

The chain employs TRBV7-9 and TRBJ2-7; 12 bases agree with TRBD2. CDR3 length equals 17 residues. The J segment lost 2 bases and the V segment lost 3 bases, leaving 8 bases of the junction unmatched. Germline V gene data show CDR1 as SEHNR and CDR2 as FQNEAQ (reference sequence). CDR3 sequence: CASSLGLAGAPPYEQYF. The CDR3 nucleotides are TGTGCCAGCAGCTTGGGACTAGCGGGCGCTCCCCCCTACGAGCAGTACTTC.

The V and J genes are TRBV28 and TRBJ2-7; 7 bases line up with TRBD1. The ends lost 6 bases at V and 3 bases at J; junction bases unmatched: 5. The CDR3 contains 13 residues. Germline CDR1 reads MDHEN; CDR2 reads SYDVKM. The DNA of the CDR3 is TGTGCCAGCAGCTACAGGGGCTTCTACGAGCAGTACTTC. It translates to CASSYRGFYEQYF. The full variable domain, with the rest looked up from reference TRBV28 and TRBJ2-7, is DVKVTQSSRYLVKRTGEKVFLECVQDMDHENMFWYRQDPGLGLRLIYFSYDVKMKEKGDIPEGYSVSREKKERFSLILESASTNQTSMYLCASSYRGFYEQYFGPGTRLTVT.

This clone was picked up one time. The rearrangement links TRBV27 to TRBJ2-7; D is unresolved. The CDR3 loop spans 13 amino acids. V shed 8 bases and J shed 0 bases, with 11 bases lying between them. CDR1 and CDR2 (germline): MNHEY, SMNVEV (reference sequence). CDR3 DNA: TGTGCCAGCGGTCGGCGGAACTCCTACGAGCAGTACTTC. Its translation is CASGRRNSYEQYF.

CDR3 in amino acids: CALRTSLAKNIQYF. CDR3 bases: TGTGCCTTGAGGACGTCGCTAGCCAAAAACATTCAGTACTTC. V usage is TRBV10-3 and J usage is TRBJ2-4; D remains ambiguous. CDR3 length: 14 residues. Germline CDR1 and CDR2: ENHRY and SYGVKD. Trimming shortened V by 11 bases and J by 0 bases, and 14 bases separated the two germline ends.

The V call is TRBV2, the J call TRBJ2-2; D is perhaps TRBD2 (6 bases). CDR3 length equals 15 residues. Trimming cost V 4 bases and J 3 bases, with 12 bases left between them. CDR1 and CDR2 (germline): SNHLY, FYNNEI. The CDR3 sequence: CASSAGTPDTGELFF. In nucleotides, the CDR3 is TGTGCCAGCAGTGCCGGGACTCCTGACACCGGGGAGCTGTTTTTT.

This clone showed up just a few times. This chain links TRBV7-8 with TRBJ2-7, with 11 bases lining up with TRBD1. Germline assignment: CDR1 SGHVS and CDR2 FQNEAQ. V lost 3 bases and J lost 5; bases outside the gene matches: 6. The CDR3 runs 15 residues. The DNA for the CDR3 is TGTGCCAGCAGCTTGGTGGGACAGGGGGTTAACGAGCAGTACTTC. Translated: CASSLVGQGVNEQYF.

As to this clone: The junction shows a germline mismatch at one end, possibly a read error. This chain connects TRBV27 to TRBJ2-5; D uncertain. The CDR3 sequence is 13 residues long. Looked up from germline, CDR1 is MNHEY and CDR2 is SMNVEV (reference sequence). CDR3 amino acids: CASSFRREEAQYF. CDR3 coding DNA: TGTGCCAGCAGTTTCCGAAGGGAAGAGGCCCAGTACTTC.